This TCR beta chain appears in the sequencing data of a study of T-cell memory formation after mild COVID-19. Study information: TCR clustering was largely donor specific.

One entry per CDR3 protein, called by TCRdb with MiXCR from the 5' RACE reads. The sample has around 430,000 distinct CDR3 sequences; 15% to 20% are singletons. A remark on this clonotype: The antigen is not known.

Findings and limits, study-wide: Confirmation of SARS-CoV-2 specificity was lacking for second-wave clones peaking day 37.

This receptor was obtained from a man aged 18 to 29 who had mild COVID-19 (a few samples of this study predate the infection). Cell type and time point are not known. The material sequenced was PBMCs or a T cell subset sorted from them (not recorded which).

CDR3 in DNA: TGTGCCAGCAGTCCATCAGGGGGTGGCGTCAATCGCCTCCACTTT. This sequence encodes CASSPSGGGVNRLHF. V and J are TRBV27 and TRBJ1-6; 7 bases align to TRBD1. The V gene end was trimmed by 5 bases and the J gene end by 15 bases; junction bases not matched to a gene: 16. The CDR3 covers 15 residues. CDR1 is MNHEY and CDR2 is SMNVEV in the germline V gene (reference sequence).